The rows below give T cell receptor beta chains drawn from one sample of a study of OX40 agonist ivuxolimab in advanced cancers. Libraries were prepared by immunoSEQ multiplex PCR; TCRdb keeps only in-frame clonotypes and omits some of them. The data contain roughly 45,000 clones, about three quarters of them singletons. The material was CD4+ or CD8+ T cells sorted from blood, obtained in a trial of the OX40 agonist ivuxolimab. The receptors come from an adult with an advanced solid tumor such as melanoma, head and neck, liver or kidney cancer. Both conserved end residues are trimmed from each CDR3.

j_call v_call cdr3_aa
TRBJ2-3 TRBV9 ASSGTSGRGTDTQY
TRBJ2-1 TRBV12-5 ASGLFSGRSSYNEQF
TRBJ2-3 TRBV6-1 ASSEGGQASTDTQY
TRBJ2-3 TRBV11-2 ASSPRLADTDTQY
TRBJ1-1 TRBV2 ASRTGVGTEAF
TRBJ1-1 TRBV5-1 ASSLDLRGLGEAF
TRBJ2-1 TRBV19 ASSMYNNEQF
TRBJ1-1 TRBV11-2 ASSPLVGANTEAF
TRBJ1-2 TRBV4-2 ASSPVDIANYGYT
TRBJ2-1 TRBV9 ASSVVAGHADWPRNEQF
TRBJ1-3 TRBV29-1 SARTVGNTIY
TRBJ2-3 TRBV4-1 ASSQVGTSGTPDTQY
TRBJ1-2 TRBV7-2 ASSARAGDGYT
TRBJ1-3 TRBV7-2 ASSYRSKGNTIY
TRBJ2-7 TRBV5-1 ASSSGGNREQY
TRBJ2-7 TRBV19 ASSIQGARNEQY
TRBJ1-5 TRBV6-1 ASSEPLGTSNQPQH
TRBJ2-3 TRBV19 ASSPGADTQY
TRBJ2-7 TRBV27 ASSPFLGGASSYEQY
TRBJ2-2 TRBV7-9 ASSLFGGLYTGELF
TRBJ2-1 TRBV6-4 ASSDSMNTGGNYNEQF
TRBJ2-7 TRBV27 ASSFQGRVYEQY
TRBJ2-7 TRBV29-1 SAGLLAGNEQY
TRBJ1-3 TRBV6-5 ASSPGNSGNTIY
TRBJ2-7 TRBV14 ASSQPMRLAGEVKQY
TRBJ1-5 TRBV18 ASSPQGKDQPQH
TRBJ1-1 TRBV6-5 ASILRLGDTEAF
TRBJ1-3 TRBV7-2 ASSQSAVGSGNTIY
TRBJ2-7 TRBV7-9 ASSPGGGRALHEQY
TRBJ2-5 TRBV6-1 ASGAWVRETQY
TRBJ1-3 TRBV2 ASSEMKTDGNTIY
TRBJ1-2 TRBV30 ALELVETGIRYGYT
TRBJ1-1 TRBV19 ASREDRGLDTEAF
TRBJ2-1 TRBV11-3 ASSLWASGSFDEQF
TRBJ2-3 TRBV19 ASSIRSYDGTDTQY
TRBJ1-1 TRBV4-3 ASSRNQGNTEAF
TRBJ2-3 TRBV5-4 ASSYKLAGGPDTQY
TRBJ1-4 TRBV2 ASSKPGGRNEKLF
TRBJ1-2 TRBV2 ASVVIPGGYGHT
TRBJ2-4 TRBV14 ASSQLSDIQY
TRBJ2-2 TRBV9 ASSGGFNTGELF
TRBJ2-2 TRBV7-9 ASSSLRFLGAVQAGELF
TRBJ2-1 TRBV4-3 ASSQDGLAGRYNEQF
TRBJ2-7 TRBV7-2 ASSPLLAAYEQY
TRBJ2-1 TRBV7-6 ASSLGRDGQF
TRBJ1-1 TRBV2 ASTVVGGDTEAF
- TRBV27 ASSLRLPVDEQY
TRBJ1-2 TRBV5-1 ASSLEAAAHGYT
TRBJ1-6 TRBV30 AWNVLSEPLH